Listed here are 29 T cell receptor beta chains from one sample, sequenced in a study of T cells expressing NK-cell markers (dated by TCRdb to the early 2020s). Library creation used 5' RACE. The sequencing machine was an Illumina HiSeq 2000. Reads reprocessed by TCRdb are summarized as one entry per CDR3 protein sequence, and DNA is absent. The sample's table lists a count of about 430,000 distinct CDR3 sequences. Together, the top ten hold approximately 1.4% of the sample. The specimen sequenced was blood T cells: a sorted CD56 or NKG2C T cell subset, CD4+ or CD8+ T cells, or bulk PBMC T cells (not recorded which). The receptor source for this set is a woman aged 45 to 65 in good health. Donor details come from another sample of the same person, matched by shared clones.

The chain uses TRBV7-3 and TRBJ2-1; the TRBD2 assignment by TCRdb is unverifiable without DNA. CDR3 size: 15 residues. Germline CDR1 is SGHTA and CDR2 is FQGTGA. This chain's CDR3 is CASSQGLATYNEQFF.

The chain joins TRBV20-1 to TRBJ2-7; the D gene TCRdb calls, TRBD2, cannot be checked with no DNA. This CDR3 contains 15 residues. Germline V gives CDR1 DFQATT, CDR2 SNEGSKA (reference sequence). The CDR3: CSALFTGTSLYEQYF.

The chain joins TRBV20-1 to TRBJ2-7; TCRdb calls TRBD1, which cannot be checked without DNA. The CDR3 totals 15 residues. CDR1 DFQATT and CDR2 SNEGSKA come from the germline V gene (reference sequence). CDR3 in amino acids: CSASELKKGYYEQYF.

V and J are TRBV5-5 and TRBJ1-2. CDR1 and CDR2 (germline): SGHKS, YYEKEE (reference sequence). The CDR3 is made up of 12 amino acids. The CDR3 loop reads CASSPDNYGYTF.

The CDR3 loop is CATNRAGGYTQYF. The chain employs TRBV24-1 and TRBJ2-3; there is no DNA to check the TCRdb D call of TRBD1. Germline CDR1 reads KGHDR; CDR2 reads SFDVKD. This CDR3 is built from 13 residues.

V usage is TRBV12-3 or TRBV12-4 and J usage is TRBJ2-2; lacking DNA, the TRBD1 call made by TCRdb goes unchecked. This CDR3 spans 16 amino acids. The CDR3 protein is CASTSRTGLNTGELFF.

V and J are TRBV4-1 and TRBJ2-6; TCRdb picks TRBD2, but there is no DNA to check that call. The CDR3 consists of 19 residues. In germline, CDR1 is MGHRA, CDR2 YSYEKL. CDR3 loop: CASSQALLAGGSGANVLTF.

The genes are TRBV6-1 and TRBJ2-3; TCRdb's D gene call, TRBD1, goes unchecked for lack of DNA. Germline values: CDR1 MNHNS, CDR2 SASEGT. This CDR3 comprises 17 residues. The CDR3 loop is CASSEATGGSHTDTQYF.

The chain combines TRBV12-3 or TRBV12-4 with TRBJ2-5; TCRdb reports TRBD2, a call that lacks DNA to check it against. CDR3 length: 14 residues. CDR3 protein: CASSQGHNQETQYF.

The chain is built from TRBV12-3 or TRBV12-4 and TRBJ2-5; without DNA, the TCRdb call of TRBD2 cannot be checked. The CDR3 covers 14 residues. CDR3: CASSFLAGGETQYF.

This sequence joins TRBV12-3 or TRBV12-4 and TRBJ2-3; checking the TCRdb D call of TRBD1 is not possible without DNA. CDR3 length: 17 residues. The CDR3 reads CASSLSTPGLARDTQYF.

The chain employs TRBV12-3 or TRBV12-4 and TRBJ2-2; TCRdb designates TRBD2, a call that cannot be tested without DNA. The CDR3 sequence is 15 residues long. The CDR3 loop is CASSLLAAWAGELFF.

The V and J genes are TRBV7-9 and TRBJ2-7. Germline V CDR1 and CDR2: SEHNR, FQNEAQ (reference sequence). The CDR3 covers 14 residues. CDR3 residues: CASSLVGSGYEQYF.

This chain joins TRBV5-1 and TRBJ2-5; TCRdb calls TRBD2, which cannot be checked without DNA. The CDR3 runs to 15 residues. Germline V gene data show CDR1 as SGHRS and CDR2 as YFSETQ. CDR3 loop: CASTNPGLVQETQYF.

V and J are TRBV5-1 and TRBJ2-2. The CDR3 has 16 amino acids. Germline V gene sequence: CDR1 SGHRS, CDR2 YFSETQ. The CDR3: CASSSGAGRSTGELFF.

The V gene is TRBV21-1, the J gene TRBJ2-5. TRBV21-1 is reported as a pseudogene. This CDR3 is built from 14 residues. CDR3 sequence reads: CASSKYGSRETQYF.

V gene TRBV24-1 combines with J gene TRBJ2-3. Germline V gene data show CDR1 as KGHDR and CDR2 as SFDVKD. The length of the CDR3 is 14 residues. The CDR3 loop is CATSESRRQDTQYF.

The chain employs TRBV29-1 and TRBJ1-5; TCRdb's D call, TRBD1, is unchecked because there is no DNA. This CDR3 contains 14 residues. CDR1 and CDR2 from the germline V gene are SQVTM and ANQGSEA. The CDR3 here is CSVLITGGGQPQHF.

The V gene is TRBV11-3, the J gene TRBJ2-1; lacking DNA, the TRBD2 call made by TCRdb goes unchecked. Germline V gene sequence: CDR1 SGHNT, CDR2 YENEEA. The length of the CDR3 is 16 residues. CDR3: CASSPFRTRSYNEQFF.

The gene calls are TRBV25-1 and TRBJ2-3; as DNA is missing, the TRBD2 call by TCRdb cannot be tested. Germline lookup yields CDR1 MGHDK and CDR2 SYGVNS. The length of the CDR3 is 13 residues. This CDR3 reads CASGGLSTDTQYF.

CDR3 amino acids: CASSLRQGRTEAFF. This chain joins TRBV7-8 and TRBJ1-1; lacking DNA, the TRBD1 call made by TCRdb goes unchecked. Germline CDR1 and CDR2: SGHVS and FQNEAQ. This CDR3 has 14 amino acids.

The chain employs TRBV5-1 and TRBJ2-1; the D call of TRBD2 rests on TCRdb alone, since no DNA is present to check it. This CDR3 is 16 amino acids long. Germline loops: CDR1 SGHRS, CDR2 YFSETQ. The CDR3 region is CASSLEGTSGHNEQFF.

The genes are TRBV21-1 and TRBJ2-1; as DNA is missing, the TRBD1 call by TCRdb cannot be tested. TRBV21-1 is a recognized pseudogene. CDR3 size: 16 residues. CDR3 sequence reads: CASSKVKPKKGNEQFF.

The chain combines TRBV10-1 with TRBJ2-3; the D gene TCRdb calls, TRBD2, cannot be checked with no DNA. This CDR3 is built from 19 residues. Germline loops: CDR1 WNHNN, CDR2 SYGVQD (reference sequence). The CDR3: CASSESILRAGVVPDTQYF.

The rearrangement joins TRBV12-3 or TRBV12-4 to TRBJ2-1. There are 16 residues in the CDR3. This CDR3 reads CASTSISTSFRNEQFF.

The chain combines TRBV2 with TRBJ2-1; TCRdb's assignment of TRBD1 cannot be checked, as there is no DNA. The CDR3 runs 11 residues. CDR1 and CDR2 (germline): SNHLY, FYNNEI. CDR3 in amino acids: CASSARGEQFF.

The CDR3 is CASSRGNGRGPKTEAFF. The gene calls are TRBV4-1 and TRBJ1-1. The germline CDR1 and CDR2 sequences are MGHRA and YSYEKL. This CDR3 comprises 17 residues.

The rearrangement joins TRBV9 to TRBJ2-3; TCRdb returns TRBD2, unconfirmable since there is no DNA. This CDR3 has 17 amino acids. Germline V gene data show CDR1 as SGDLS and CDR2 as YYNGEE. This CDR3 is CASSVGIGSGSTDTQYF.

The chain combines TRBV20-1 with TRBJ2-1; TCRdb's assignment of TRBD2 cannot be checked, as there is no DNA. The CDR3 runs to 14 residues. Germline CDR1 DFQATT, CDR2 SNEGSKA (reference sequence). The CDR3 loop is CSATEAGPNNEQFF.